This TCR beta chain was recovered during a study of patients and donors after allogeneic stem cell transplantation. This clonotype was counted ten times or more. The CDR3 sequence is 11 residues long. The V and J ends lost 0 bases and 7 bases respectively, with 4 bases between them. Germline lookup yields CDR1 DFQATT and CDR2 SNEGSKA (reference sequence). MiXCR, run by TCRdb on the RT-PCR reads, gives a single entry per CDR3 protein. This table holds more than 850,000 distinct CDR3 sequences, about a sixth found once. The chain links TRBV20-1 to TRBJ2-1, with D uncertain. The source of this sequence is a human donor who was either an allogeneic HSCT recipient or a stem cell or donor lymphocyte infusion donor (not recorded which). It is not recorded whose cells these are; they may come from a transplant donor. The sequencing input was blood, either unsorted or a sorted T cell fraction (not recorded which). CDR3 nucleotide sequence: TGCAGTGCTAGAGATTTAAATGAGCAGTTCTTC. It translates to CSARDLNEQFF.